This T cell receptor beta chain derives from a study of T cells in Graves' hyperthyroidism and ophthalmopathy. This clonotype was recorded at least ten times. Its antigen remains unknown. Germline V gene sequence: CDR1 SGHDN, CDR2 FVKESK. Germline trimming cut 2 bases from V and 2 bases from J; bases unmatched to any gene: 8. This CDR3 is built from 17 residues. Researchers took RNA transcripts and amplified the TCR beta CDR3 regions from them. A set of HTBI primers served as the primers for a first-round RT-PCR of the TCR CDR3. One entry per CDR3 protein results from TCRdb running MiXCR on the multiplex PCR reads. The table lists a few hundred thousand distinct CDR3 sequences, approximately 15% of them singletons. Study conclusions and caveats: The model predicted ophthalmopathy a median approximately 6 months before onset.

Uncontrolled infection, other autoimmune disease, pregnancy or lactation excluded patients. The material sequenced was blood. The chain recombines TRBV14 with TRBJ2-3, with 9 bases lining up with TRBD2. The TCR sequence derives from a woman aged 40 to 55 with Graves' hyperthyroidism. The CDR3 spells CASSQLASGTSTDTQYF. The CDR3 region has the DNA TGTGCCAGCAGCCAACTGGCTAGCGGGACTTCCACAGATACGCAGTATTTT.